This entry lists 16 T cell receptor beta chains sequenced from one sample in a study of blood T cell repertoires in COVID-19. Clones were read by immunoSEQ multiplex PCR, and TCRdb kept only the in-frame ones, dropping some. The table has about 120,000 clones, about 85% seen once; the top ten hold about a tenth. Sequencing was performed on peripheral blood. The origin of the receptors is a man at least 80 years old with acute or convalescent COVID-19.

A single count supports this clone. The V call is TRBV28, the J call TRBJ1-2; 10 bases align to TRBD1. The germline CDR1 and CDR2 sequences are MDHEN and SYDVKM. Trimming removed 6 bases from V and 3 bases from J; junction bases left unmatched: 13. The CDR3 loop spans 17 amino acids. CDR3 DNA sequence: TGTGCCAGCAGGACTAGTCCGGGACAGGGGCACTACTATGGCTACACCTTC. Encoded protein: CASRTSPGQGHYYGYTF.

DNA for the CDR3: TGTGCCAGTAGTATAGGGACAGGAATGTCCGGGGAGCTGTTTTTT. It codes for CASSIGTGMSGELFF. The chain joins TRBV19 to TRBJ2-2; 7 bases map to TRBD1. CDR3 length: 15 amino acids. The V and J ends lost 1 base and 6 bases, in that order; junction bases with no gene match: 5. CDR1 LNHDA and CDR2 SQIVND come from the germline V gene (reference sequence).

The chain carries TRBV24-1 and TRBJ2-1, with TRBD1 matching 7 bases. Germline values: CDR1 KGHDR, CDR2 SFDVKD. The V and J ends lost 4 bases and 5 bases, in that order; junction bases with no gene match: 4. There are 14 residues in the CDR3. This CDR3 reads CATSDPGQHNEQFF. The CDR3 nucleotides are TGTGCCACCAGTGACCCGGGACAGCACAATGAGCAGTTCTTC.

V is TRBV5-6 and J is TRBJ1-1; D not resolved. There are 13 residues in the CDR3. The germline V and J ends were trimmed by 4 bases and 3 bases, with 10 bases remaining between them. The V gene's germline CDR1 is SGHDT and CDR2 YYEEEE. The CDR3 region has the DNA TGTGCCAGCAGCCCCGGTGAATACACTGAAGCTTTCTTT. It translates to CASSPGEYTEAFF.

The V gene is TRBV19, the J gene TRBJ1-3, with 9 bases identical to TRBD1. The CDR3 spans 17 residues. Germline values: CDR1 LNHDA, CDR2 SQIVND (reference sequence). The trim removed 3 bases at V and 4 bases at J, leaving 10 bases unmatched. In DNA, the CDR3 is TGTGCCAGTAGTATCCTCCCAACAGGGGGCAGCGGAAACACCATATATTTT. Protein product: CASSILPTGGSGNTIYF.

This sequence joins TRBV11-2 and TRBJ1-1; D might be TRBD1 (6 bases). The CDR3 has 13 amino acids. Per germline, CDR1 SGHAT and CDR2 FQNNGV. Trimming shortened V by 0 bases and J by 10 bases, and 12 bases separated the two germline ends. This chain's CDR3 is CASSLEAVRGAFF. The CDR3, as DNA: TGTGCCAGCAGCTTAGAAGCAGTCAGGGGAGCTTTCTTT.

The CDR3 loop is CASSPSGGLYGYTF. The DNA of the CDR3 is TGTGCCAGTAGCCCGTCGGGGGGCCTCTATGGCTACACCTTC. This rearrangement joins TRBV19 to TRBJ1-2, with D possibly TRBD1 on 6 matching bases. CDR3 length: 14 residues. CDR1 and CDR2 (germline): LNHDA, SQIVND (reference sequence). The ends were cut back, 6 bases at V and 4 bases at J, with 15 bases in the middle.

This chain connects TRBV12-5 to TRBJ1-5; no reliable D call. The CDR3 loop spans 15 amino acids. CDR1 is LGHNT and CDR2 is FRNRAP in the germline V gene. Trimming took 0 bases from V and 3 from J, leaving 9 bases between them. CDR3 loop: CASGLVNKNNQPQHF. CDR3 DNA sequence: TGTGCTAGTGGTTTGGTCAACAAAAACAATCAGCCCCAGCATTTT.

This chain's CDR3 is CASSLRLAGGSGELFF. The CDR3 DNA follows: TGTGCCAGCAGCTTGCGGCTAGCGGGGGGGAGCGGGGAGCTGTTTTTT. The chain employs TRBV5-5 and TRBJ2-2; TRBD2 matches at 12 bases. Germline V gene data show CDR1 as SGHKS and CDR2 as YYEKEE (reference sequence). Unmatched junction bases numbered 5, after V lost 1 base and J lost 7 bases. The CDR3 has 16 residues. The variable domain in full, with the rest retrieved from reference TRBV5-5 and TRBJ2-2, is DAGVTQSPTHLIKTRGQQVTLRCSPISGHKSVSWYQQVLGQGPQFIFQYYEKEERGRGNFPDRFSARQFPNYSSELNVNALLLGDSALYLCASSLRLAGGSGELFFGEGSRLTVL.

V usage is TRBV7-6 and J usage is TRBJ1-5, with a weak D call TRBD1 (5 bases). The CDR3 covers 17 residues. Looked up from germline, CDR1 is SGHVS and CDR2 is FNYEAQ. V lost 1 base and J lost 4, with 17 bases in between. The CDR3 protein is CASSLGSWGETNQPQHF. CDR3 sequence (DNA): TGTGCCAGCAGCTTAGGTTCTTGGGGGGAGACGAATCAGCCCCAGCATTTT.

The rearrangement joins TRBV28 to TRBJ2-1, with D possibly matching TRBD1 (5 bases). CDR3 size: 15 residues. The germline CDR1 and CDR2 sequences are MDHEN and SYDVKM. V lost 8 bases, J lost 4 bases, and 18 bases lay in between. The CDR3: CASSPAGGAYNEQFF. The CDR3 nucleotides read TGTGCCAGCTCTCCCGCCGGTGGGGCTTACAATGAGCAGTTCTTC. Looking up the rest from reference TRBV28 and TRBJ2-1 gives the full variable domain: DVKVTQSSRYLVKRTGEKVFLECVQDMDHENMFWYRQDPGLGLRLIYFSYDVKMKEKGDIPEGYSVSREKKERFSLILESASTNQTSMYLCASSPAGGAYNEQFFGPGTRLTVL.

This sequence joins TRBV19 and TRBJ2-7, with TRBD2 as a possible D gene (5 bases). The CDR3 totals 13 residues. V lost 5 bases to trimming and J lost 3 bases, with 11 bases between them. Germline V gives CDR1 LNHDA, CDR2 SQIVND (reference sequence). Here the CDR3 reads CASSVGSGYEQYF. The CDR3 coding sequence is TGTGCCAGTAGTGTGGGGAGTGGCTACGAGCAGTACTTC.

The chain employs TRBV12-5 and TRBJ1-4; D call uncertain. The CDR3 contains 14 residues. The V end lost 6 bases, the J end lost 5 bases, and 13 bases lay between the germline ends. Germline values: CDR1 LGHNT, CDR2 FRNRAP. Written as DNA, the CDR3 is TGTGCTAGTGGCCAACAGCTCTCGAATGAAAAACTGTTTTTT. Its protein product is CASGQQLSNEKLFF.

The chain recombines TRBV4-1 with TRBJ2-7, with D perhaps TRBD2 (6 bases). This CDR3 is 15 amino acids long. Trimming pared 0 bases from V and 5 bases from J, leaving 14 bases between. Germline CDR1 reads MGHRA; CDR2 reads YSYEKL. CDR3 residues: CASSQEWQRGNEQYF. The CDR3, as DNA: TGCGCCAGCAGCCAAGAGTGGCAACGGGGGAACGAGCAGTACTTC.

The chain joins TRBV7-8 to TRBJ1-3, with TRBD1 matching over 8 bases. Germline lookup yields CDR1 SGHVS and CDR2 FQNEAQ. V shed 5 bases, J shed 1 base, and the junction held 7 bases outside the gene matches. The CDR3 extends over 16 amino acids. CDR3 in DNA: TGTGCCAGCAGCCAAAGCACAGGGGGATCTGGAAACACCATATATTTT. This gives the protein CASSQSTGGSGNTIYF. Supplemented by reference TRBV7-8 and TRBJ1-3, the full variable domain reads GAGVSQSPRYKVAKRGQDVALRCDPISGHVSLFWYQQALGQGPEFLTYFQNEAQLDKSGLPSDRFFAERPEGSVSTLKIQRTQQEDSAVYLCASSQSTGGSGNTIYFGEGSWLTVV.

The chain employs TRBV19 and TRBJ2-5; TRBD2 aligns across 10 bases. Germline assignment: CDR1 LNHDA and CDR2 SQIVND (reference sequence). V was pared by 4 bases and J by 5 bases, with 7 bases of the junction left unmatched. The CDR3 covers 15 residues. This CDR3 reads CASSKLAGGGETQYF. The CDR3 nucleotides are TGTGCCAGTAGTAAATTAGCGGGGGGTGGGGAGACCCAGTACTTC.